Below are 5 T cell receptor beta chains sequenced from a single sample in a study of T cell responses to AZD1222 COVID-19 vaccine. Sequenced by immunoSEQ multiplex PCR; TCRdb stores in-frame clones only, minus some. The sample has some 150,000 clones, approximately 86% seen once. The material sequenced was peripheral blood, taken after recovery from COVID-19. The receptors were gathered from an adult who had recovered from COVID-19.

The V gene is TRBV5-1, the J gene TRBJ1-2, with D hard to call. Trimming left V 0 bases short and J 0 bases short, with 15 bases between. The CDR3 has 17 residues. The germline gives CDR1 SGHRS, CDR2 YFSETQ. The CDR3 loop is CASSLGPPDTANYGYTF. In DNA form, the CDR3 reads TGCGCCAGCAGCTTGGGCCCTCCGGATACAGCTAACTATGGCTACACCTTC. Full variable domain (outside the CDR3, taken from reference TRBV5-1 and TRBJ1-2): KAGVTQTPRYLIKTRGQQVTLSCSPISGHRSVSWYQQTPGQGLQFLFEYFSETQRNKGNFPGRFSGRQFSNSRSEMNVSTLELGDSALYLCASSLGPPDTANYGYTFGSGTRLTVV.

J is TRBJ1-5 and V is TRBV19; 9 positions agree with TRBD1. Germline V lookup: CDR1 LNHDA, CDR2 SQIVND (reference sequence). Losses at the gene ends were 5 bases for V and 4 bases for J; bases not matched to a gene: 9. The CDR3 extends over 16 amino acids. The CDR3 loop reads CASSLRQGDLNQPQHF. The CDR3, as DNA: TGTGCCAGTAGTTTGAGACAGGGGGACTTGAATCAGCCCCAGCATTTT.

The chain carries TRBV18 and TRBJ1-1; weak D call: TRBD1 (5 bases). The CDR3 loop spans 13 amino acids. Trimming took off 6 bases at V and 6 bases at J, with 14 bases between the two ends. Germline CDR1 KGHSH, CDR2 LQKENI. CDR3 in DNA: TGTGCCAGCTCCACCCCAGGGCGCGCTGAAGCTTTCTTT. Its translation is CASSTPGRAEAFF.

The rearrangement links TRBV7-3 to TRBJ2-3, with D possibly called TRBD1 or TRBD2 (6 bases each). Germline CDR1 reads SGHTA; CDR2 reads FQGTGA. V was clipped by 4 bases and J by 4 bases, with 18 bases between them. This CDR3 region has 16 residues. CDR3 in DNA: TGTGCCAGCAGCTCAGGGGCGGGGTCGTGGGCAGATACGCAGTATTTT. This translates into CASSSGAGSWADTQYF. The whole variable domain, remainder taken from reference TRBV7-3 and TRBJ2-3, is GAGVSQTPSNKVTEKGKYVELRCDPISGHTALYWYRQSLGQGPEFLIYFQGTGAADDSGLPNDRFFAVRPEGSVSTLKIQRTERGDSAVYLCASSSGAGSWADTQYFGPGTRLTVL.

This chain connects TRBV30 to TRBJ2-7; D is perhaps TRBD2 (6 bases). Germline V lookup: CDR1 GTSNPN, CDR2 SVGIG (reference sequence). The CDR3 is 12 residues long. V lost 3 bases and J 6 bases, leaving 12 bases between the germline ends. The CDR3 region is CAWRRGTAEQYF. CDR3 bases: TGTGCCTGGAGACGCGGGACCGCCGAGCAGTACTTC.